The 2 T cell receptor beta chains listed next were all sequenced from one sample in a study of blood T cells in healthy people across ages. Alongside a J-beta primer mix, a sample-barcoded 5' primer served in a second PCR lasting roughly 7 to 11 cycles. Via MiXCR, TCRdb re-called the 5' RACE reads, giving one row per CDR3 protein. The sample includes roughly 800,000 distinct CDR3 sequences, more than 45% of them seen just once. The specimen sequenced was blood. The receptor source for this set is a man aged 30 to 39 in good health.

This clonotype has more than one count but fewer than ten. The chain is built from TRBV4-2 and TRBJ2-7; TRBD1 matches at 7 bases. This CDR3 region has 15 residues. J gave up 0 bases and V 2 bases, and 4 bases lay outside the gene matches. Germline V lookup: CDR1 LGHNA, CDR2 YNFKEQ. CDR3 nucleotides: TGTGCCAGCAGCCAAATACAGGGGTCCTCCTACGAGCAGTACTTC. Its translation: CASSQIQGSSYEQYF.

The rearrangement joins TRBV5-5 to TRBJ2-7; tentatively, D is TRBD2 (5 bases). Germline CDR1 reads SGHKS; CDR2 reads YYEKEE (reference sequence). The CDR3 extends over 15 amino acids. V lost 4 bases and J 2 bases, leaving 16 bases between the germline ends. The CDR3 sequence is CASSAGIVTTYEQYF. The CDR3 bases are TGTGCCAGCAGCGCCGGGATTGTAACAACCTACGAGCAGTACTTC.